The next 8 T cell receptor beta chains were all read from a single sample in a study of OX40 agonist ivuxolimab in advanced cancers. Library method: the immunoSEQ multiplex PCR assay. TCRdb's version of the immuneACCESS table is confined to in-frame rearrangements and falls short of the full clone set. An unresolved V gene accounts for under half of the shortfall where checked; the remainder is of unknown origin. The sample table lists approximately 43,000 clones, around four fifths of them with a count of one. Around 2.7% of the sample is held by the ten biggest clonotypes. The sample was CD4+ or CD8+ T cells sorted from blood, taken in a trial of the OX40 agonist ivuxolimab. These receptors all stem from an adult with an advanced solid tumor such as melanoma, head and neck, liver or kidney cancer.

This clone was counted only a few times. This chain links TRBV6-4 with TRBJ2-3; D is uncertain. Germline values: CDR1 MRHNA, CDR2 SNTAGT. The CDR3 runs to 11 residues. Trimming stripped 2 bases from V and 5 bases from J, with 2 bases between. The chain's CDR3 is CASSDEDTQYF. CDR3 sequence (DNA): TGTGCCAGCAGTGACGAAGATACGCAGTATTTT.

This clone is a singleton in its sample. The chain carries TRBV2 and TRBJ1-2; D not certain. Trimming removed 0 bases from V and 8 bases from J, with 19 bases in between. This CDR3 spans 16 amino acids. Germline assignment: CDR1 SNHLY and CDR2 FYNNEI. CDR3 bases: TGTGCCAGCAGTGAAGCGCTTAGTTTGGCAGTGGGCGGCTACACCTTC. This sequence encodes CASSEALSLAVGGYTF.

The CDR3 nucleotides read TGTGCCAGCAGCTTAGTGGGGGGGTCCTATGGCTACACCTTC. It yields the protein CASSLVGGSYGYTF. This rearrangement joins TRBV7-6 to TRBJ1-2; D is perhaps TRBD1 (5 bases). Germline V CDR1 and CDR2: SGHVS, FNYEAQ. The CDR3 totals 14 residues. V dropped 1 base and J dropped 4 bases, with 10 bases sitting between them.

This clone has a single count. This chain uses TRBV5-4 with TRBJ2-5; perhaps TRBD1 as D (5 bases). Germline V CDR1 and CDR2: SGHNT, YYREEE (reference sequence). This CDR3 comprises 15 residues. The V gene lost 5 bases and the J gene lost 4 bases, with 18 bases spanning the gap. The CDR3 loop reads CASRFGDSAIETQYF. The CDR3 bases are TGTGCCAGCAGATTCGGCGACAGCGCTATAGAGACCCAGTACTTC.

CDR3 region: CASGESPDTQYF. CDR3 bases: TGTGCCAGCGGGGAGTCCCCAGATACGCAGTATTTT. The rearrangement links TRBV6-4 to TRBJ2-3, with D tentatively TRBD2 (5 bases). This CDR3 is built from 12 residues. Germline loops: CDR1 MRHNA, CDR2 SNTAGT. Trimming removed 8 bases from V and 4 bases from J, with 10 bases in between.

The chain links TRBV6-5 to TRBJ1-6, with 9 nucleotides matching TRBD1. After removal of 11 bases from V and 11 bases from J, the junction contained 16 bases not matched to a gene. CDR3 length: 15 amino acids. Germline CDR1 and CDR2: MNHEY and SVGAGI. CDR3 in DNA: TGTGCCGGCTTTTACAGGGGGCCCAAAGAGGCACCCCTCCACTTT. Its translation is CAGFYRGPKEAPLHF.

The rearrangement joins TRBV28 to TRBJ1-4; D may be TRBD1 (6 bases). The germline V gene encodes CDR1 MDHEN and CDR2 SYDVKM. The CDR3 spans 14 residues. The V end was cut by 9 bases, the J end by 7 bases, with 18 bases between. The CDR3 DNA reads as TGTGCCAGTTTCAGGGGACGAGTGAGTGAAAAACTGTTTTTT. Translated: CASFRGRVSEKLFF.

This rearrangement joins TRBV2 to TRBJ1-5; no definite D call. CDR3 length equals 13 residues. CDR1 SNHLY and CDR2 FYNNEI come from the germline V gene. The V end lost 8 bases, the J end lost 1 base, and 9 bases lay between the germline ends. CDR3 in DNA: TGTGCCAGCGGGCGGCAGAGCAATCAGCCCCAGCATTTT. It codes for CASGRQSNQPQHF.